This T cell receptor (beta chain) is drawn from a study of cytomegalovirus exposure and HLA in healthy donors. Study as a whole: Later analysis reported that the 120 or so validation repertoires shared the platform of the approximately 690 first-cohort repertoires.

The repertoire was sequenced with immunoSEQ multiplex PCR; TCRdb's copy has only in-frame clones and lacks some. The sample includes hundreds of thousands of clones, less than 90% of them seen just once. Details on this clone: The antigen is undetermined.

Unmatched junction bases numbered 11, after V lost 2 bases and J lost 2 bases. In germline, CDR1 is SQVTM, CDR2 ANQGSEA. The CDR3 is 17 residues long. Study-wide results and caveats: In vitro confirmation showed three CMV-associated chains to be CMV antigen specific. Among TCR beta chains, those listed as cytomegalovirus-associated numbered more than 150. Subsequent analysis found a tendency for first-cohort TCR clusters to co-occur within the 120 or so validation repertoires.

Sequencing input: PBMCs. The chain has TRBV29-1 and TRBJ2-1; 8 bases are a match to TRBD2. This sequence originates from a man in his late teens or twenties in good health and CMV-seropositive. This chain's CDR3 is CSVELTRTSRTYNEQFF. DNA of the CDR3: TGCAGCGTTGAACTGACTAGGACTAGCCGGACCTACAATGAGCAGTTCTTC.